This T cell receptor (beta chain) came from a study of T cells in Graves' hyperthyroidism and ophthalmopathy. Details on this clonotype: Its antigen is currently unknown.

This CDR3 region has 14 residues. Trimming removed 9 bases from V and 4 bases from J, with 16 bases in between. CDR1 and CDR2 (germline): LNHDA, SQIVND (reference sequence). Researchers took RNA transcripts and amplified the TCR beta CDR3 regions from them. TCR CDR3 regions were first amplified by RT-PCR with HTBI primers. TCRdb fed the multiplex PCR reads into MiXCR, producing one record per CDR3 protein. The sample has 300,000 to 400,000 distinct CDR3 sequences; over 11% are singletons. Study conclusions and caveats: In blood, most of the thyroid clonotypes expanded above 0.001 were also present.

The receptor comes from a woman under 40 with Graves' hyperthyroidism. The genes are TRBV19 and TRBJ2-1; D is unclear. The sequenced material came from blood. CDR3 coding DNA: TGTGCCAGCTCTGCCCCGACCCTTTACAATGAGCAGTTCTTC. As protein: CASSAPTLYNEQFF.